This TCR beta chain was recovered during a study of graft-versus-host responses after intestinal transplantation (dated by TCRdb to the early 2020s). Turning to the overall study: The transplants that recipients received were multivisceral, liver-intestinal, or isolated intestinal. After intestinal transplantation, graft-versus-host and host-versus-graft alloreactive T cell clones were followed in the graft, circulation and bone marrow using bulk TCR-beta CDR3 sequencing. The cohort enrolled approximately 24 intestinal transplant recipients, one of whom was a retransplant, and 3 patients without pretransplant specimens were excluded. Instead of going to the commercial service, samples from a few later patients were sequenced in-house on an Illumina MiSeq and processed with MiXCR. Alloreactive clones were identified by sequencing pre-transplant mixed lymphocyte reaction products and comparing them with unstimulated pre-transplant donor and recipient T cells. Every recipient was given anti-thymocyte globulin induction, followed by roughly 3 years of maintenance tacrolimus and steroids. Donor T cell macrochimerism was defined as a peak of at least 4% donor T cells among recipient peripheral blood mononuclear cells.

To note about this clone: This clone's antigen is unknown. There are no base qualities to consult, and no much larger clone falls within one base.

What the work shows at the level of the full study, not this receptor alone: Peak levels of circulating GvH clones were associated with declines in HvG clones early after transplant. Conclusions were limited by the relatively low number and heterogeneity of intestinal transplant patients. Patients with donor T cell macrochimerism had high GvH to HvG T cell clonal ratios in their allografts. GvH clones were found in recipient bone marrow, and some of the GvH clones appeared earlier in ileal mucosa or blood, which is consistent with an intestinal mucosal origin.

The library was produced with the immunoSEQ multiplex PCR assay. For most patients, genomic DNA was isolated with the Qiagen DNeasy Blood and Tissue Kit and shipped frozen to Adaptive Biotechnologies for TCR sequencing. High-throughput TCR-beta CDR3 sequencing of genomic DNA from most patients was performed by Adaptive Biotechnologies. As for the original processing: Adaptive's ImmunoSEQ software supplied the TCR sequencing data for 15 to 20 patients, while MiXCR and VDJtools were used to process a few other patients. To correct CD4 versus CD8 sorting errors, any sequence found in both subsets at a frequency ratio below 5:1 was removed. CDR3 nucleotide sequences shared between donor and recipient were removed because their origin could not be assigned. To count as alloreactive, a clone needed at least 2-fold expansion over unstimulated cells and a minimum CFSE-low frequency of 0.002% (template counts) or 0.001% (read counts). Clones detected in sequenced pre-transplant spleen, lymph node, or MLR CFSE-low populations of the donor or recipient were defined as mappable. Cumulative frequency of alloreactive clones was calculated as a percentage of all sequences weighted by copy number. Sourced from immuneACCESS, this table was stored by TCRdb with only in-frame sequences that have V and J called. A share of the clones is absent; for the studies checked, an unresolved V gene accounts for under half, and the remainder has no known explanation. V, J and clone size are those of that table, while D and trimming were read from the DNA. This sample gives over 80,000 clones in total; 92% of them show up just once. Roughly 0.43% of the sample is in the top ten clones.

This specimen's time point label, interpreted: cells obtained before transplantation from donor or recipient. CD3+CD4+ and CD3+CD8+ populations were FACS-sorted from unstimulated pre-transplant donor and recipient cells taken from spleen or lymph nodes. V lost 3 bases and J lost 2 bases; the stretch between them is 16 bases long. Via the germline V gene, CDR1 is MGHRA and CDR2 YSYEKL. Taken from cysteine to phenylalanine, the CDR3 has 16 residues. Here the CDR3 DNA is all that survives: 48 bases in frame from base 1. This chain is built from TRBV4-1 and TRBJ1-1; the best D guess is TRBD1, with 5 bases matching. This sequence was found in a human donor who was the organ donor for an intestinal transplant. The sequencing used unstimulated CD8+ T cells sorted from spleen or lymph node cells, collected before transplant. The sequenced DNA: TGCGCCAGCAGCCACCATCTCAGGGAGGGAAACACTGAAGCTTTCTTT. Protein translation: CASSHHLREGNTEAFF.